A selection of T cell receptor beta chains follows, all from one sample in a study of shared clonotypes between healthy human individuals. Sequencing used immunoSEQ multiplex PCR; TCRdb keeps in-frame clones, though not all of them. The sample has roughly 330,000 clones, around 67% seen once; the top ten hold 10%. The sequenced sample consisted of memory CD4+ T cells sorted from blood. These receptor sequences come from a man aged 30 to 45 in good health. The CDR3 runs from the conserved cysteine through the conserved F or W. The order of the fields is clone size, V gene, J gene, D gene, CDR3 DNA, CDR3 protein. The D gene is left open where the match is weak. Clone size is not always given. Where it is, it says once, few, many or a class for expanded clones.

clone size: .
V gene: TRBV10-3
J gene: TRBJ2-7
D gene: .
CDR3 DNA: TGTGCCGCCCCGGGACTCTACTACGAGCAGTACTTC
CDR3 protein: CAAPGLYYEQYF

clone size: few
V gene: TRBV5-4
J gene: TRBJ2-5
D gene: .
CDR3 DNA: TGTGCCAGCAGCTCCAAGCGGGACCAAGAGACCCAGTACTTC
CDR3 protein: CASSSKRDQETQYF

clone size: .
V gene: TRBV5-6
J gene: TRBJ2-7
D gene: .
CDR3 DNA: TGTGCCAGCCGCCTCATCCTCGGCGGGTCCGAGCAGTACTTC
CDR3 protein: CASRLILGGSEQYF

clone size: .
V gene: TRBV2
J gene: TRBJ2-5
D gene: TRBD1
CDR3 DNA: TGTGCCAGCAGTGAAATGGACAGGGCCCAGTACTTC
CDR3 protein: CASSEMDRAQYF

clone size: .
V gene: TRBV5-4
J gene: TRBJ2-1
D gene: TRBD1
CDR3 DNA: TGTGCCAGCAGCCCCACAGGGGTTTTAGTAAATGAGCAGTTCTTC
CDR3 protein: CASSPTGVLVNEQFF

clone size: few
V gene: TRBV19
J gene: TRBJ2-6
D gene: .
CDR3 DNA: TGTGCCAGTAGTTCTCATTTCGGTCCAGGCGCCTCTGGGGCCAACGTCCTGACTTTC
CDR3 protein: CASSSHFGPGASGANVLTF

clone size: .
V gene: TRBV5-6
J gene: TRBJ2-3
D gene: .
CDR3 DNA: TGTGCCAGCAGCTTACCGGGCACAGATACGCAGTATTTT
CDR3 protein: CASSLPGTDTQYF

clone size: .
V gene: TRBV10-3
J gene: TRBJ2-2
D gene: .
CDR3 DNA: TGTGCCATCAGTGGCACAGCCGGTACCGGGGAGCTGTTTTTT
CDR3 protein: CAISGTAGTGELFF

clone size: few
V gene: TRBV18
J gene: TRBJ2-3
D gene: TRBD2
CDR3 DNA: TGTGCCAGCTCACCCTCCCGGGCTAGCGGGACAACAGATACGCAGTATTTT
CDR3 protein: CASSPSRASGTTDTQYF

clone size: .
V gene: TRBV20-1
J gene: TRBJ2-3
D gene: .
CDR3 DNA: TGCAGCGCCATTAGCCCCCAATGGGGGTATTTT
CDR3 protein: CSAISPQWGYF

clone size: .
V gene: TRBV2
J gene: TRBJ1-2
D gene: .
CDR3 DNA: TGTGCCAGCACTCTGACAGGCCCCTATGGCTACACCTTC
CDR3 protein: CASTLTGPYGYTF

clone size: few
V gene: TRBV4-3
J gene: TRBJ2-7
D gene: .
CDR3 DNA: TGCGCCAGCAGCCAAGATGGTAGGGGTGCGGCGCAGTACTTC
CDR3 protein: CASSQDGRGAAQYF

clone size: .
V gene: TRBV6-1
J gene: TRBJ1-5
D gene: .
CDR3 DNA: TGTGCCAGCAGCCCTCTGCCAGATCAGCCCCAGCATTTT
CDR3 protein: CASSPLPDQPQHF

clone size: .
V gene: TRBV27
J gene: TRBJ2-7
D gene: TRBD2
CDR3 DNA: TGTGCCAGCAGTTTAAAGGCGGGAGAGCCCTACGAGCAGTACTTC
CDR3 protein: CASSLKAGEPYEQYF

clone size: .
V gene: TRBV19
J gene: TRBJ1-2
D gene: .
CDR3 DNA: TGTGCCAGTAGTATAGTAGGAGGGCTTCGTGGCTACACCTTC
CDR3 protein: CASSIVGGLRGYTF

clone size: .
V gene: TRBV5-8
J gene: TRBJ2-5
D gene: TRBD1
CDR3 DNA: TGTGCCAGCAGCTTGTTTTCGGGACAGGGCGGAGAGACCCAGTACTTC
CDR3 protein: CASSLFSGQGGETQYF

clone size: .
V gene: TRBV5-6
J gene: TRBJ1-1
D gene: .
CDR3 DNA: TGTGCCAGCAGCCACCGTTTGGGGCGCCGGAGGATGACTGAAGCTTTCTTT
CDR3 protein: CASSHRLGRRRMTEAFF

clone size: .
V gene: TRBV5-1
J gene: TRBJ1-5
D gene: .
CDR3 DNA: TGCGCCAGCAGCTTGACCCCGGACAGAAATAGCAATCAGCCCCAGCATTTT
CDR3 protein: CASSLTPDRNSNQPQHF

clone size: once
V gene: TRBV5-1
J gene: TRBJ2-1
D gene: .
CDR3 DNA: TGCGCCAGCAGCTTGGAGGGGACCGTTTACAATGAGCAGTTCTTC
CDR3 protein: CASSLEGTVYNEQFF

clone size: .
V gene: TRBV7-8
J gene: TRBJ2-6
D gene: .
CDR3 DNA: TGTGCCAGCAGCTTAGTTCGGGGCAGGGCTGGGGCCAACGTCCTGACTTTC
CDR3 protein: CASSLVRGRAGANVLTF

clone size: few
V gene: TRBV6-6
J gene: TRBJ2-2
D gene: .
CDR3 DNA: TGTGCCAGCAGCCGGGCAGACTTGAACACCGGGGAGCTGTTTTTT
CDR3 protein: CASSRADLNTGELFF

clone size: .
V gene: TRBV9
J gene: TRBJ2-1
D gene: .
CDR3 DNA: TGTGCCAGCAGCGTAGCTACGTCGGCTCGGGGCGTACTCGATGAGCAGTTCTTC
CDR3 protein: CASSVATSARGVLDEQFF

clone size: few
V gene: TRBV10-3
J gene: TRBJ2-6
D gene: .
CDR3 DNA: TGTGCCATCAGTGAGTCGCACAGGGCGTCTGGGGCCAACGTCCTGACTTTC
CDR3 protein: CAISESHRASGANVLTF

clone size: .
V gene: TRBV4-1
J gene: TRBJ2-1
D gene: TRBD2
CDR3 DNA: TGCGCCAGCAGACCCAGCGGGAGGAACAATGAGCAGTTCTTC
CDR3 protein: CASRPSGRNNEQFF

clone size: .
V gene: TRBV7-8
J gene: TRBJ2-1
D gene: TRBD1
CDR3 DNA: TGTGCCAGCAGTCTCCGGGACAGGGGTATTAGTGAGCAGTTCTTC
CDR3 protein: CASSLRDRGISEQFF

clone size: .
V gene: TRBV5-1
J gene: TRBJ2-1
D gene: .
CDR3 DNA: TGCGCCAGCAGCCGCCAGGCAGGGACCTACAATGAGCAGTTCTTC
CDR3 protein: CASSRQAGTYNEQFF

clone size: .
V gene: TRBV13
J gene: TRBJ2-1
D gene: TRBD2
CDR3 DNA: TGTGCCAGCAGCTTAGCTCGGCTAGCGGGTGGCTCCTACAATGAGCAGTTCTTC
CDR3 protein: CASSLARLAGGSYNEQFF

clone size: .
V gene: TRBV7-2
J gene: TRBJ1-1
D gene: .
CDR3 DNA: TGTGCCAGCAGCTTAGGGGGGATGAACACTGAAGCTTTCTTT
CDR3 protein: CASSLGGMNTEAFF

clone size: once
V gene: TRBV5-8
J gene: TRBJ2-2
D gene: TRBD2
CDR3 DNA: TGTGCCAGCAGCTTGGGAGCGGGAGGTCACACCGGGGAGCTGTTTTTT
CDR3 protein: CASSLGAGGHTGELFF

clone size: few
V gene: TRBV18
J gene: TRBJ2-3
D gene: .
CDR3 DNA: TGTGCCAGCTCGGACAGATTAGGAACAGATACGCAGTATTTT
CDR3 protein: CASSDRLGTDTQYF

clone size: .
V gene: TRBV5-1
J gene: TRBJ2-6
D gene: .
CDR3 DNA: TGCGCCAGCCCCGGTGCGGGACAGACCTCTGGGGCCAACGTCCTGACTTTC
CDR3 protein: CASPGAGQTSGANVLTF

clone size: .
V gene: TRBV11-3
J gene: TRBJ2-2
D gene: TRBD2
CDR3 DNA: TGTGCCAGCAGCCAAACTAGCGGGAGGTTCACCGGGGAGCTGTTTTTT
CDR3 protein: CASSQTSGRFTGELFF

clone size: .
V gene: TRBV4-2
J gene: TRBJ1-2
D gene: TRBD1
CDR3 DNA: TGTGCCAGCAGCCTACGGGACAGGGAAAACTATGGCTACACCTTC
CDR3 protein: CASSLRDRENYGYTF

clone size: .
V gene: TRBV2
J gene: TRBJ2-2
D gene: .
CDR3 DNA: TGTGCCAGCAGTGAAGGTATGGAGAACACCGGGGAGCTGTTTTTT
CDR3 protein: CASSEGMENTGELFF

clone size: .
V gene: TRBV29-1
J gene: TRBJ2-1
D gene: .
CDR3 DNA: TGCAGCGTTCCCACCCTTGACTATTCTGGCAATGAGCAGTTCTTC
CDR3 protein: CSVPTLDYSGNEQFF

clone size: .
V gene: TRBV6-4
J gene: TRBJ2-1
D gene: TRBD2
CDR3 DNA: TGTGCCAGCAGTGAAGGTGGGGAGCGGGAGCCTCAGTTCTTC
CDR3 protein: CASSEGGEREPQFF

clone size: .
V gene: TRBV14
J gene: TRBJ1-2
D gene: .
CDR3 DNA: TGTGCCAGCAGCCAAGGAGGGGCAGCGAACTATGGCCACACCTTC
CDR3 protein: CASSQGGAANYGHTF

clone size: few
V gene: TRBV2
J gene: TRBJ1-5
D gene: TRBD1
CDR3 DNA: TGTGCCAGCAGTGCCACCGGGACAGGGGGTAATCAGCCCCAGCATTTT
CDR3 protein: CASSATGTGGNQPQHF

clone size: .
V gene: TRBV5-7
J gene: TRBJ1-3
D gene: .
CDR3 DNA: TGTGCCAGCAGCCAAAACCGACAACATGTCTCTGGAAACACCATATATTTT
CDR3 protein: CASSQNRQHVSGNTIYF

clone size: .
V gene: TRBV5-4
J gene: TRBJ1-2
D gene: .
CDR3 DNA: TGTGCCAGCAGCCTGCCGCGGGAAGGCTACACCTTC
CDR3 protein: CASSLPREGYTF

clone size: .
V gene: TRBV29-1
J gene: TRBJ2-1
D gene: TRBD2
CDR3 DNA: TGCAGCGTTGTCGTGGCTAGCGGGAGGATCAATGAGCAGTTCTTC
CDR3 protein: CSVVVASGRINEQFF

clone size: .
V gene: TRBV5-4
J gene: TRBJ2-3
D gene: TRBD2
CDR3 DNA: TGTGCCAGCAGCTTTGAGACTAGCGGCTACACAGATACGCAGTATTTT
CDR3 protein: CASSFETSGYTDTQYF

clone size: .
V gene: TRBV6-6
J gene: TRBJ2-2
D gene: .
CDR3 DNA: TGTGCCAGCAGTCCCGGAGTAGCAGCGAACACCGGGGAGCTGTTTTTT
CDR3 protein: CASSPGVAANTGELFF

clone size: .
V gene: TRBV5-1
J gene: TRBJ2-6
D gene: .
CDR3 DNA: TGCGCCAGCAGCGGAACCATAGCCTCTGGGGCCAACGTCCTGACTTTC
CDR3 protein: CASSGTIASGANVLTF

clone size: .
V gene: TRBV11-2
J gene: TRBJ2-7
D gene: .
CDR3 DNA: TGTGCCAGCAGCTTAGGGGGGACGGGTACCTACGAGCAGTACTTC
CDR3 protein: CASSLGGTGTYEQYF

clone size: .
V gene: TRBV9
J gene: TRBJ2-3
D gene: .
CDR3 DNA: TGTGCCAGTTCGACAGACCCAGATACGCAGTATTTT
CDR3 protein: CASSTDPDTQYF

clone size: .
V gene: TRBV9
J gene: TRBJ2-7
D gene: .
CDR3 DNA: TGTGCCAGCAGCGTAGGTGGGACCGTCAGCTCCTACGAGCAGTACTTC
CDR3 protein: CASSVGGTVSSYEQYF

clone size: .
V gene: TRBV18
J gene: TRBJ2-1
D gene: .
CDR3 DNA: TGTGCCAGCTCACCACTAGACTACAATGAGCAGTTCTTC
CDR3 protein: CASSPLDYNEQFF

clone size: many
V gene: TRBV5-4
J gene: TRBJ1-1
D gene: .
CDR3 DNA: TGTGCCAGCAGCTTGGCTAACCTCCGAAGCGAGAACACTGAAGCTTTCTTT
CDR3 protein: CASSLANLRSENTEAFF

clone size: .
V gene: TRBV5-4
J gene: TRBJ2-3
D gene: TRBD2
CDR3 DNA: TGTGCCAGCAGCTTAGAGCGGGAGGGAGATACGCAGTATTTT
CDR3 protein: CASSLEREGDTQYF

clone size: .
V gene: TRBV29-1
J gene: TRBJ2-7
D gene: TRBD1
CDR3 DNA: TGCAGCGTTGTACAGGGGGTCGGCTACGAGCAGTACTTC
CDR3 protein: CSVVQGVGYEQYF

clone size: .
V gene: TRBV15
J gene: TRBJ2-5
D gene: .
CDR3 DNA: TGTGCCACCAGCAGGGGAATACAGGGTGGGGAGACCCAGTACTTC
CDR3 protein: CATSRGIQGGETQYF